This T cell receptor (beta chain) originates from a study of identical twins. One entry per CDR3 protein, called by TCRdb with MiXCR from the 5' RACE reads. Of approximately 1.8 million distinct CDR3 sequences in the sample, roughly 35% are singletons; the top ten hold approximately 0.29%. This CDR3 has 14 amino acids. The germline V and J ends were trimmed by 2 bases and 2 bases, with 8 bases remaining between them. The germline V gene encodes CDR1 KGHSH and CDR2 LQKENI. The TCR sequence derives from a newborn girl in good health. The chain joins TRBV18 to TRBJ2-3; D is ambiguous. The specimen was cord blood. The DNA for the CDR3 is TGTGCCAGCTCACCATTGGTAAACACAGATACGCAGTATTTT. Translated, it gives CASSPLVNTDTQYF. The complete variable domain, with remaining parts taken from reference TRBV18 and TRBJ2-3, reads NAGVMQNPRHLVRRRGQEARLRCSPMKGHSHVYWYRQLPEEGLKFMVYLQKENIIDESGMPKERFSAEFPKEGPSILRIQQVVRGDSAAYFCASSPLVNTDTQYFGPGTRLTVL.